Following are 5 T cell receptor beta chains from one sample sequenced in a study of neurological immune-mediated disorders. TCRdb itself ran the 5' RACE reads through MiXCR, one entry per CDR3 protein. The table has roughly 88,000 distinct CDR3 sequences, around 3.4% seen once; the top ten hold around 3.1%. Material for sequencing was PBMCs. All receptors come from a woman aged 50 to 60 with multiple sclerosis.

The chain has TRBV7-6 and TRBJ2-7; TRBD1 might be the D (6 bases). Germline-derived CDR1 and CDR2 are SGHVS and FNYEAQ. Deletions cut 1 base from V and 4 bases from J, with 14 bases between. CDR3 length equals 15 residues. Here the CDR3 DNA reads TGTGCCAGCAGCTTAGACCCGGGACACCTTTACGAGCAGTACTTC. Amino acids: CASSLDPGHLYEQYF.

This clonotype was counted many times. J is TRBJ2-7 and V is TRBV7-9; 7 positions match TRBD1. Germline V gene sequence: CDR1 SEHNR, CDR2 FQNEAQ (reference sequence). The V gene end was trimmed by 2 bases and the J gene end by 5 bases; junction bases not matched to a gene: 6. The CDR3 loop spans 14 amino acids. CDR3 nucleotide sequence: TGTGCCAGCAGCTTAAAGGGGGCTGTCGACGAGCAGTACTTC. Its translation is CASSLKGAVDEQYF. The whole variable domain, remainder taken from reference TRBV7-9 and TRBJ2-7, is DTGVSQNPRHKITKRGQNVTFRCDPISEHNRLYWYRQTLGQGPEFLTYFQNEAQLEKSRLLSDRFSAERPKGSFSTLEIQRTEQGDSAMYLCASSLKGAVDEQYFGPGTRLTVT.

Ten or more counts support this clonotype. This rearrangement joins TRBV6-5 to TRBJ1-5, with 10 bases identical to TRBD1. The V gene end was trimmed by 6 bases and the J gene end by 4 bases; junction bases not matched to a gene: 6. The germline V gene has CDR1 MNHEY and CDR2 SVGAGI. This CDR3 comprises 15 residues. In nucleotides, the CDR3 is TGTGCCAGCAGACCGGGACAGGGGCTAAATCAGCCCCAGCATTTT. It encodes CASRPGQGLNQPQHF.

This clonotype appeared many times. The chain combines TRBV5-1 with TRBJ2-7, with D perhaps matching TRBD2 (7 bases). Looked up from germline, CDR1 is SGHRS and CDR2 is YFSETQ. The V end was cut by 7 bases, the J end by 7 bases, with 18 bases between. The CDR3 consists of 13 residues. The CDR3 here is CASRGAAAKEQYF. DNA for the CDR3: TGCGCCAGCCGGGGGGCCGCAGCCAAGGAGCAGTACTTC.

A note on this clonotype: A much larger clonotype is one base distant, so this may be a read error. This chain joins TRBV20-1 and TRBJ2-1; weak D call: TRBD2 (7 bases). The CDR3 has 13 residues. V was trimmed by 7 bases and J by 1 base, leaving 11 bases between them. CDR1 is DFQATT and CDR2 is SNEGSKA in the germline V gene (reference sequence). The CDR3 sequence is CSDREGSYNEQFF. CDR3 coding DNA: TGCAGTGACAGGGAGGGGTCCTACAATGAGCAGTTCTTC.